This TCR beta chain was retrieved from a study of T cells in Graves' hyperthyroidism and ophthalmopathy. The overall study: It was at initial diagnosis, before any treatment, that peripheral blood was collected.

Using RNA transcripts as the source, TCR beta CDR3 regions were amplified. A set of HTBI primers served as the primers for a first-round RT-PCR of the TCR CDR3. TCRdb fed the multiplex PCR reads into MiXCR, producing one record per CDR3 protein. The table includes 700,000 to 950,000 distinct CDR3 sequences, roughly a third detected once. Trimming removed 5 bases at V and 1 base at J, with 12 bases between. The CDR3 covers 14 residues. Germline CDR1 and CDR2: SGHTA and FQGNSA. The definition of stable Graves' hyperthyroidism was no ophthalmopathy progression within 18 months. The study excluded patients with uncontrolled infection, other autoimmune disease, pregnancy or lactation. PBMCs stemmed from approximately 10 ml fresh peripheral blood.

This chain joins TRBV7-2 and TRBJ2-7; possible D gene TRBD2, 5 bases. The sequenced sample consisted of blood. This receptor was obtained from a woman aged 40 to 49 with Graves' hyperthyroidism. The chain's CDR3 is CASSAYTGSYEQYF. CDR3 DNA sequence: TGTGCCAGCAGCGCCTATACGGGATCCTACGAGCAGTACTTC. Full variable domain (rest looked up from reference TRBV7-2 and TRBJ2-7): GAGVSQSPSNKVTEKGKDVELRCDPISGHTALYWYRQSLGQGLEFLIYFQGNSAPDKSGLPSDRFSAERTGGSVSTLTIQRTQQEDSAVYLCASSAYTGSYEQYFGPGTRLTVT.